This T cell receptor beta chain was captured in a study of control samples from healthy donors and cancer patients (dated by TCRdb to 2018 to 2020). V ends up 8 bases short and J 9 bases short, with an unmatched junction base count of 10. The CDR3 holds 13 amino acids from the cysteine to the phenylalanine. Of all the DNA, just the CDR3 is kept, 39 bases in frame from base 1. CDR1 and CDR2 (MNHEY, SMNVEV) derive from the germline V gene (reference sequence). Comments on this clone: The antigen this receptor binds is unknown. The sample holds no much larger clone one base away, and base qualities are not on file.

The library was generated by the immunoSEQ multiplex PCR assay. TCRdb took this table from immuneACCESS and kept in-frame rearrangements with V and J called. Such tables lack part of the clones; where checked against another copy, unresolved V genes explain under half of the gap, and the rest is unexplained. For this sample there are 140,000 to 150,000 clones; roughly 93% appear just once. The biggest ten clones account for less than 6% of the sample. Material: blood. The receptor's source is a man aged 18 to 29 in good health. Recombination linked TRBV27 to TRBJ2-1, with TRBD2 identical over 7 junction bases. The DNA is as follows: TGTGCCAGCGCCCCCGGGAGGTCCTTTGAGCAGTTCTTC. Its protein is CASAPGRSFEQFF.